Listed here is a single T cell receptor (beta chain). Some clones are missing from TCRdb's copy, which holds only in-frame ones; the method was immunoSEQ multiplex PCR. The sample lists 350,000 or so clones, about 88% occurring once. The CDR3 sequence is 15 residues long. Germline loops: CDR1 LNHDA, CDR2 SQIVND (reference sequence). The J segment lost 4 bases and the V segment lost 3 bases, leaving 8 bases of the junction unmatched. This specimen belongs to a study of blood T cell repertoires in COVID-19. The chain combines TRBV19 with TRBJ2-7; 8 bases are a match to TRBD1. Input material: PBMCs or T cells enriched from blood (not recorded which). The clonotype comes from a woman aged 30 to 39 who had been exposed to COVID-19. CDR3 amino acids: CASSIMAGGFYEQYF. CDR3 nucleotide sequence: TGTGCCAGTAGTATTATGGCAGGGGGCTTTTACGAGCAGTACTTC.